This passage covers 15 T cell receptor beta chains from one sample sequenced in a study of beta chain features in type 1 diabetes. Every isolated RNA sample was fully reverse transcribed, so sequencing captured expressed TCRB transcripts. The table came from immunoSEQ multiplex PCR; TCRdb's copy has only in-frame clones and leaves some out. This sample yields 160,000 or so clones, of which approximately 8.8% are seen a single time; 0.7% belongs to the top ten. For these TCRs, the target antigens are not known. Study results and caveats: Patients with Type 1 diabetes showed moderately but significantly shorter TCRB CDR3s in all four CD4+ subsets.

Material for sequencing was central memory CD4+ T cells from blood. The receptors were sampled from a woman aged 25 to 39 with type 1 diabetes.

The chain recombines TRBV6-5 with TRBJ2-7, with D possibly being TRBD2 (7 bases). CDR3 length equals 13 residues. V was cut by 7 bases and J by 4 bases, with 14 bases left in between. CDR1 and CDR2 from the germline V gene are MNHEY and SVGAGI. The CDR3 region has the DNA TGTGCCAGCACTGGGGGGGCGCGGTACGAGCAGTACTTC. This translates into CASTGGARYEQYF.

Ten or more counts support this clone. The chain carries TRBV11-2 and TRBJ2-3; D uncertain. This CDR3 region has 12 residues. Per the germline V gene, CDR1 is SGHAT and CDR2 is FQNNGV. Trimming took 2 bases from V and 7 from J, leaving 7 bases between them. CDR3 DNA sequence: TGTGCCAGCAGCTTATCGCAGAATACGCAGTATTTT. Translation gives CASSLSQNTQYF.

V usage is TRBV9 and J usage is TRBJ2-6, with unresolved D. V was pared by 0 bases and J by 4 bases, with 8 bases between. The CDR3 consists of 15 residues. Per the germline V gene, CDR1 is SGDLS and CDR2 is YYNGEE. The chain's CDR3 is CASSVGVAGANVLTF. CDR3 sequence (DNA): TGTGCCAGCAGCGTAGGCGTTGCCGGGGCCAACGTCCTGACTTTC.

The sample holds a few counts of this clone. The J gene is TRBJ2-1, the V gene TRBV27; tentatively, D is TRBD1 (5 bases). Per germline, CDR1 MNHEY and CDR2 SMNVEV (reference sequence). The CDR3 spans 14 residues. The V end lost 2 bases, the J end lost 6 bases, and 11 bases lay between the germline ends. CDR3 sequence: CASSLQGGVNEQFF. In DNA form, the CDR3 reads TGTGCCAGCAGTTTACAGGGTGGGGTCAATGAGCAGTTCTTC.

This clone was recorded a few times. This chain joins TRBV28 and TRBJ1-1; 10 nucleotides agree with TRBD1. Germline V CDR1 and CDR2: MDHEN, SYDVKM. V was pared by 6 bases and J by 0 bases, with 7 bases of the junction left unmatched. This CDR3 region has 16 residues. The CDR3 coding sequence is TGTGCCAGCAGACTGACAGGGGGCGTGATGAACACTGAAGCTTTCTTT. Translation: CASRLTGGVMNTEAFF.

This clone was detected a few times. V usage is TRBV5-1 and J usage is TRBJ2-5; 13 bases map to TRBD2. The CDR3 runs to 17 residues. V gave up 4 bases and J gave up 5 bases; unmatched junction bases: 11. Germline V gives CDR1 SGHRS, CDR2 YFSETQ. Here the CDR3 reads CASSVGTSGMGLETQYF. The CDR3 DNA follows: TGCGCCAGCAGCGTGGGGACTAGCGGGATGGGGTTGGAGACCCAGTACTTC. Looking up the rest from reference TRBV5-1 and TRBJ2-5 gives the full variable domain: KAGVTQTPRYLIKTRGQQVTLSCSPISGHRSVSWYQQTPGQGLQFLFEYFSETQRNKGNFPGRFSGRQFSNSRSEMNVSTLELGDSALYLCASSVGTSGMGLETQYFGPGTRLLVL.

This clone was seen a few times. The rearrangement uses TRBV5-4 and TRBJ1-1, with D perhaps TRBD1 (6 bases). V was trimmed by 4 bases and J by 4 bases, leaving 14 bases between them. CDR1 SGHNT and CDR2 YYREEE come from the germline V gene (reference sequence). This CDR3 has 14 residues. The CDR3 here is CASSIQQGSTEAFF. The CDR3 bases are TGTGCCAGCAGCATCCAACAGGGATCCACTGAAGCTTTCTTT. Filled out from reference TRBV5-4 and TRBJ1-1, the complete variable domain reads ETGVTQSPTHLIKTRGQQVTLRCSSQSGHNTVSWYQQALGQGPQFIFQYYREEENGRGNFPPRFSGLQFPNYSSELNVNALELDDSALYLCASSIQQGSTEAFFGQGTRLTVV.

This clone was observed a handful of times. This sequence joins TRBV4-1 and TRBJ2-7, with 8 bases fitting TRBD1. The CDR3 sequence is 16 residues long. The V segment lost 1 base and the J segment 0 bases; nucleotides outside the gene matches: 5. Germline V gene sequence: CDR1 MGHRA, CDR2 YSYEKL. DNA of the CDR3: TGCGCCAGCAGCCAAGCTCAGGGACAGGCCTCCTACGAGCAGTACTTC. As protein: CASSQAQGQASYEQYF.

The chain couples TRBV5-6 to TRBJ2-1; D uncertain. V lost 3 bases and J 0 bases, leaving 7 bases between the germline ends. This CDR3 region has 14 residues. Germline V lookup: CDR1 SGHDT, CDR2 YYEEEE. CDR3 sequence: CASSSGSSYNEQFF. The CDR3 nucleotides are TGTGCCAGCAGCTCGGGTTCCTCCTACAATGAGCAGTTCTTC. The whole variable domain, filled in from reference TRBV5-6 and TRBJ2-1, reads DAGVTQSPTHLIKTRGQQVTLRCSPKSGHDTVSWYQQALGQGPQFIFQYYEEEERQRGNFPDRFSGHQFPNYSSELNVNALLLGDSALYLCASSSGSSYNEQFFGPGTRLTVL.

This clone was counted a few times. CDR3 amino acids: CASSRGGVSTEAFF. CDR3 sequence (DNA): TGTGCCAGTAGTAGAGGAGGCGTGAGCACTGAAGCTTTCTTT. The V gene is TRBV19, the J gene TRBJ1-1; unclear D gene. Germline CDR1 is LNHDA and CDR2 is SQIVND (reference sequence). The CDR3 length is 14 residues. V was clipped by 4 bases and J by 4 bases, with 13 bases between them.

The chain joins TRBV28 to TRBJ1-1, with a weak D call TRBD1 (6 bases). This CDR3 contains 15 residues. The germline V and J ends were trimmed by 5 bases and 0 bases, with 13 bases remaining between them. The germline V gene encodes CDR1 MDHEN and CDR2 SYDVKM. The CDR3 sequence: CASSPPQGMNTEAFF. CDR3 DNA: TGTGCCAGCAGTCCTCCACAGGGCATGAACACTGAAGCTTTCTTT.

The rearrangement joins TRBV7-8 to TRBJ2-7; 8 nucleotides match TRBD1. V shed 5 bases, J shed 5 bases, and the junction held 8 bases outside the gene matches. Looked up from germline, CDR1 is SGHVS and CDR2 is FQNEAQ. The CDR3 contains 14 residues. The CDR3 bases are TGTGCCAGCAGCCTCAGACAGGGGATCCACGAGCAGTACTTC. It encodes CASSLRQGIHEQYF.

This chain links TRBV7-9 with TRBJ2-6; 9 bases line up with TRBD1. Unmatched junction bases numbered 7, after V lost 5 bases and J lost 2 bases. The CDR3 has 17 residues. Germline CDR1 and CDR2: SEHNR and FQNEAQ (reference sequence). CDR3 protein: CASSQGQGWPGANVLTF. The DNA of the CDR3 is TGTGCCAGCAGCCAGGGACAGGGATGGCCTGGGGCCAACGTCCTGACTTTC.

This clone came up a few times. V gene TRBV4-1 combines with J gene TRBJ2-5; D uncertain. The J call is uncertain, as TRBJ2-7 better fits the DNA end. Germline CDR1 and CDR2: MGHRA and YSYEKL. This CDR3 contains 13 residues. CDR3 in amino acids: CASSQARDYEQYF. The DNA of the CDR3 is TGCGCCAGCAGCCAAGCAAGAGACTACGAGCAGTACTTC.

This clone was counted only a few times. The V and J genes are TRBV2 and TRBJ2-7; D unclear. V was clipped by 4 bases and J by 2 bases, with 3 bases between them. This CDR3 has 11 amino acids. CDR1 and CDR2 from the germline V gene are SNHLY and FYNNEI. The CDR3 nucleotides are TGTGCCAGCAGTGTTACCTACGAGCAGTACTTC. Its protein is CASSVTYEQYF.